Listed here are 4 T cell receptor beta chains from one sample, sequenced in a study of blood T cell repertoires in COVID-19 (dated by TCRdb to between 2020 and 2021). The library was made by the immunoSEQ multiplex PCR assay. TCRdb provides this immuneACCESS table in a form limited to in-frame rearrangements. Some clones are lacking; in checked studies, under half of them reflect an unresolved V gene, and why the rest are absent is not known. This sample is represented by around 120,000 clones; 80% to 90% of them were singletons. The ten top clones hold about 2.5% of the sample. Material: PBMCs or T cells enriched from blood (not recorded which). Receptor source: a woman aged 45-65 years who had recovered from COVID-19.

The rearrangement links TRBV12-3 or TRBV12-4 to TRBJ1-3; the D is unclear. This CDR3 has 13 residues. With 3 bases removed from V and 5 bases from J, the gap between germline ends came to 8 bases. The CDR3 nucleotides are TGTGCCAGCAGTTTCTCTTCTAGAAACACCATATATTTT. This encodes CASSFSSRNTIYF.

J is TRBJ1-2 and V is TRBV19, with D unresolved. This CDR3 comprises 11 residues. The V end was cut by 7 bases, the J end by 1 base, with 4 bases between. The germline CDR1 and CDR2 sequences are LNHDA and SQIVND (reference sequence). CDR3 in DNA: TGTGCCAGTACCAATAACTATGGCTACACCTTC. Translating gives CASTNNYGYTF.

The rearrangement uses TRBV6-5 and TRBJ1-1; D may be TRBD1 (5 bases). The CDR3 spans 15 residues. V was pared by 6 bases and J by 4 bases, with 18 bases between. Germline V lookup: CDR1 MNHEY, CDR2 SVGAGI. DNA of the CDR3: TGTGCCAGCAGGGGGTGGAGGGGATGGAGCACTGAAGCTTTCTTT. This sequence encodes CASRGWRGWSTEAFF.

This chain connects TRBV18 to TRBJ2-1; D is perhaps TRBD2 (6 bases). The CDR3 extends over 15 amino acids. V lost 6 bases, J lost 0 bases, and 12 bases lay in between. From germline, CDR1 is KGHSH and CDR2 LQKENI. CDR3 sequence (DNA): TGTGCCAGCTCCACTGGGGGACTCTCCTACAATGAGCAGTTCTTC. Translating it yields CASSTGGLSYNEQFF.